One sample yielded the 21 T cell receptor beta chains listed below, sequenced in a study of blood T cell repertoires in COVID-19. This table comes from immunoSEQ multiplex PCR, and its TCRdb copy is limited to in-frame clones, with some not included. The sample holds roughly 220,000 clones; about 79% are singletons and the top ten take roughly 1.4%. The sequenced sample was peripheral blood. Receptors originate from a woman between 40 and 55 years old who had recovered from COVID-19.

V gene TRBV19 combines with J gene TRBJ1-4, with a tentative D call TRBD1 (5 bases). Trimming cost V 3 bases and J 5 bases, with 13 bases left between them. There are 15 residues in the CDR3. Germline CDR1 and CDR2: LNHDA and SQIVND (reference sequence). Written as DNA, the CDR3 is TGTGCCAGTAGTATTTACGGAGGGGAGAATGAAAAACTGTTTTTT. Amino acid sequence: CASSIYGGENEKLFF.

The chain combines TRBV20-1 with TRBJ1-1, with a weak D call TRBD1 (5 bases). The CDR3 extends over 14 amino acids. V was trimmed by 3 bases and J by 0 bases, leaving 11 bases between them. CDR1 and CDR2 (germline): DFQATT, SNEGSKA (reference sequence). The CDR3 nucleotides are TGCAGTGCTAGTAAAAAGGGGCTGAACACTGAAGCTTTCTTT. Encoded protein: CSASKKGLNTEAFF.

This sequence joins TRBV3-1 (or the pseudogene TRBV3-2) and TRBJ1-4; D is perhaps TRBD1 (5 bases). CDR1 is LGHDT and CDR2 is YNNKEL in the germline V gene (reference sequence). The CDR3 runs 17 residues. V was pared by 0 bases and J by 2 bases, with 13 bases between. CDR3 amino acids: CASSQDAETATNEKLFF. The CDR3 DNA is TGTGCCAGCAGCCAAGATGCGGAGACAGCCACTAATGAAAAACTGTTTTTT.

The chain employs TRBV7-3 and TRBJ1-5; unclear D gene. Germline CDR1 reads SGHTA; CDR2 reads FQGTGA. The V end lost 1 base, the J end lost 3 bases, and 10 bases lay between the germline ends. The CDR3 loop spans 15 amino acids. This chain's CDR3 is CASSLMWPSNQPQHF. The CDR3 DNA reads as TGTGCCAGCAGCTTAATGTGGCCCTCCAATCAGCCCCAGCATTTT.

The rearrangement joins TRBV2 to TRBJ2-3; 14 bases match TRBD2. Looked up from germline, CDR1 is SNHLY and CDR2 is FYNNEI. The J segment lost 2 bases and the V segment lost 3 bases, leaving 4 bases of the junction unmatched. The CDR3 has 17 amino acids. The DNA of the CDR3 is TGTGCCAGCAGTGATACGGGACTAGCGGGAGTCACAGATACGCAGTATTTT. As protein: CASSDTGLAGVTDTQYF.

The V and J genes are TRBV5-8 and TRBJ2-7, with D possibly matching TRBD1 (5 bases). CDR1 SGHTS and CDR2 YDEGEE come from the germline V gene. There are 16 residues in the CDR3. Between the trimmed V and J ends, which lost 3 bases and 2 bases, there was a span of 18 bases. The chain's CDR3 is CASSSQDTAGAYEQYF. In nucleotides, the CDR3 is TGTGCCAGCAGCTCCCAGGACACCGCTGGCGCCTACGAGCAGTACTTC. Supplemented by reference TRBV5-8 and TRBJ2-7, the full variable domain reads EAGVTQSPTHLIKTRGQQATLRCSPISGHTSVYWYQQALGLGLQFLLWYDEGEERNRGNFPPRFSGRQFPNYSSELNVNALELEDSALYLCASSSQDTAGAYEQYFGPGTRLTVT.

The J gene is TRBJ2-6, the V gene TRBV5-1; TRBD2 agrees at 11 bases. The CDR3 extends over 17 amino acids. CDR1 and CDR2 (germline): SGHRS, YFSETQ. V was pared by 5 bases and J by 4 bases, with 8 bases of the junction left unmatched. The DNA of the CDR3 is TGCGCCAGCAGACTTGGACTAGCGGGTTCCGGGGCCAACGTCCTGACTTTC. As protein: CASRLGLAGSGANVLTF. Full variable domain (missing parts from reference TRBV5-1 and TRBJ2-6): KAGVTQTPRYLIKTRGQQVTLSCSPISGHRSVSWYQQTPGQGLQFLFEYFSETQRNKGNFPGRFSGRQFSNSRSEMNVSTLELGDSALYLCASRLGLAGSGANVLTFGAGSRLTVL.

The V and J genes are TRBV7-2 and TRBJ1-1; D gene uncertain. The CDR3 has 16 residues. The germline V and J ends were trimmed by 0 bases and 6 bases, with 17 bases remaining between them. From germline, CDR1 is SGHTA and CDR2 FQGNSA. CDR3 loop: CASSLALDLRISEAFF. CDR3 DNA: TGTGCCAGCAGCTTAGCGCTTGACTTAAGGATCTCTGAAGCTTTCTTT.

There are a few counts of this clone. The chain has TRBV4-3 and TRBJ1-2, with 10 bases aligning to TRBD1. The V segment lost 4 bases and the J segment 7 bases; nucleotides outside the gene matches: 9. CDR3 length equals 15 residues. Per germline, CDR1 LGHNA and CDR2 YSLEER. As DNA, the CDR3 is TGCGCCAGCAGCCCCGACCCGGGACAGGGGTCTGGCTACACCTTC. This codes for CASSPDPGQGSGYTF.

V and J are TRBV5-6 and TRBJ2-5, with TRBD2 identical over 7 bases. Per the germline V gene, CDR1 is SGHDT and CDR2 is YYEEEE. The V gene end was trimmed by 3 bases and the J gene end by 4 bases; junction bases not matched to a gene: 6. The CDR3 covers 14 residues. Here the CDR3 DNA reads TGTGCCAGCAGCTCGGGGTCGGGGGGAGAGACCCAGTACTTC. Protein product: CASSSGSGGETQYF.

The rearrangement links TRBV5-1 to TRBJ1-2; TRBD1 agrees at 8 bases. CDR3 length: 13 amino acids. The V gene end was trimmed by 4 bases and the J gene end by 4 bases; junction bases not matched to a gene: 3. The germline V gene has CDR1 SGHRS and CDR2 YFSETQ. The CDR3: CASSGGTGYGYTF. CDR3 DNA: TGCGCCAGCAGCGGGGGGACAGGCTATGGCTACACCTTC.

This clone came up a few times. The rearrangement joins TRBV28 to TRBJ1-6; unclear D gene. Germline V gives CDR1 MDHEN, CDR2 SYDVKM. The CDR3 runs to 19 residues. Trimming left V 5 bases short and J 2 bases short, with 22 bases between. CDR3 coding DNA: TGTGCCAGCAGTCCACTTTTGACATCGGCAATCACCTATAATTCACCCCTCCACTTT. It is translated as CASSPLLTSAITYNSPLHF.

In its sample, this clone was seen a few times. The chain recombines TRBV18 with TRBJ1-3; weak D call: TRBD1 (5 bases). Germline CDR1 reads KGHSH; CDR2 reads LQKENI. Trimming pared 4 bases from V and 0 bases from J, leaving 10 bases between. The CDR3 is 15 amino acids. CDR3 residues: CASSLQTVSGNTIYF. Here the CDR3 DNA reads TGTGCCAGCTCACTACAGACAGTCTCTGGAAACACCATATATTTT.

This clone is a singleton in its sample. The V and J genes are TRBV30 and TRBJ1-3; a weak D match, TRBD1 (5 bases). This CDR3 has 16 amino acids. Looked up from germline, CDR1 is GTSNPN and CDR2 is SVGIG (reference sequence). Trimming left V 2 bases short and J 2 bases short, with 16 bases between. The DNA for the CDR3 is TGTGCCTGGAGTCCCTTTTGGACACCAACTGGAAACACCATATATTTT. Translated: CAWSPFWTPTGNTIYF.

The genes are TRBV5-4 and TRBJ2-1; TRBD2 matches 12 bases. CDR1 is SGHNT and CDR2 is YYREEE in the germline V gene (reference sequence). Germline trimming cut 4 bases from V and 7 bases from J; bases unmatched to any gene: 9. CDR3 size: 16 residues. CDR3 sequence (DNA): TGTGCCAGCAGCCCCGGGACTAGCGGGTCTATAAATGAGCAGTTCTTC. It translates to CASSPGTSGSINEQFF.

The gene calls are TRBV6-1 and TRBJ1-5, with 8 bases matching TRBD1. This CDR3 is built from 19 residues. Per the germline V gene, CDR1 is MNHNS and CDR2 is SASEGT. The J segment lost 0 bases and the V segment lost 2 bases, leaving 12 bases of the junction unmatched. The chain's CDR3 is CASSEWALRDRYSNQPQHF. The DNA for the CDR3 is TGTGCCAGCAGTGAATGGGCCCTCCGGGACAGGTATAGCAATCAGCCCCAGCATTTT.

This chain uses TRBV6-4 with TRBJ2-7, with 8 nucleotides matching TRBD1. This CDR3 spans 13 amino acids. J lost 3 bases, V lost 4 bases, and 2 bases had no gene match. Germline loops: CDR1 MRHNA, CDR2 SNTAGT. The DNA of the CDR3 is TGTGCCAGCAGTGTTGACAGGGGCTACGAGCAGTACTTC. This gives the protein CASSVDRGYEQYF.

V usage is TRBV19 and J usage is TRBJ1-6; D ambiguous. This CDR3 has 13 amino acids. In germline, CDR1 is LNHDA, CDR2 SQIVND (reference sequence). The V and J ends lost 6 bases and 4 bases respectively, with 7 bases between them. In nucleotides, the CDR3 is TGTGCCAGTAGCTCACAGTATAATTCACCCCTCCACTTT. Amino acids: CASSSQYNSPLHF.

CDR3 in DNA: TGTGCCAGCAGTACTCGACAGGGGGCATTGGAGACCCAGTACTTC. The encoded protein is CASSTRQGALETQYF. V and J are TRBV27 and TRBJ2-5, with 10 bases matching TRBD1. Germline V gives CDR1 MNHEY, CDR2 SMNVEV (reference sequence). The CDR3 has 15 amino acids. With 5 bases clipped from V and 5 bases from J, the junction kept 8 bases outside the gene matches.

V is TRBV18 and J is TRBJ1-3; 7 bases agree with TRBD1. V trimming: 4 bases; J trimming: 0 bases; junction bases outside the gene matches: 3. Germline loops: CDR1 KGHSH, CDR2 LQKENI. The CDR3 spans 15 residues. For the CDR3, the DNA is TGTGCCAGCTCACGCAGGGGGGCCTCTGGAAACACCATATATTTT. Translating gives CASSRRGASGNTIYF.

The V call is TRBV6-6, the J call TRBJ1-2; a weak D match, TRBD1 (6 bases). CDR1 and CDR2 (germline): MNHNY, SVGAGI (reference sequence). Trimming took off 2 bases at V and 6 bases at J, with 16 bases between the two ends. This CDR3 contains 15 residues. This CDR3 reads CASSYDSRGANGYTF. The CDR3 coding sequence is TGTGCCAGCAGTTACGATAGCAGGGGCGCAAATGGCTACACCTTC.